This T cell receptor (beta chain) was found in a study of blood T cell repertoires in COVID-19. Looking at the study overall: Material from acute and convalescent COVID-19 was sourced from the United States, Italy and Spain. Sample material is recorded as cDNA or gDNA derived from T cells, B-cell-depleted T cells, or PBMCs.

Original processing methods: The authors estimated nucleated cell counts from reference gene primer amplification. Clones were read by immunoSEQ multiplex PCR, and TCRdb kept only the in-frame ones, dropping some. That table furnishes V, J and clone size, whereas the DNA furnished D and trimming. The table lists around 170,000 clones, about 83% of them singletons. Specimen: peripheral blood. The clonotype originates from a man in his 70s who had recovered from COVID-19.

This CDR3 reads CASSLALGTGADGYTF. The DNA of the CDR3 is TGTGCCAGCAGCTTAGCGCTAGGGACAGGGGCAGATGGCTACACCTTC. The chain uses TRBV7-9 and TRBJ1-2, with 10 positions matching TRBD1. The V gene's germline CDR1 is SEHNR and CDR2 FQNEAQ (reference sequence). Germline trimming cut 0 bases from V and 6 bases from J; bases unmatched to any gene: 7. The CDR3 runs to 16 residues.